The clone carrying this TCR beta chain was counted only a few times. The antigen is undetermined. This sample was taken from a study of T cell responses to AZD1222 COVID-19 vaccine. The repertoire was sequenced with immunoSEQ multiplex PCR; TCRdb's copy has only in-frame clones and lacks some. Of 130,000 or so clones in the sample, 86% were seen once. Study-wide results and limits: Just a handful of AZD1222 recipients tested seropositive at baseline.

V was cut by 2 bases and J by 4 bases, with 18 bases left in between. CDR1 and CDR2 (germline): SGHTA, FQGTGA. The CDR3 is 16 amino acids. The TCR originated in an adult in good health. This rearrangement joins TRBV7-3 to TRBJ2-7; D is ambiguous. The sequencing used peripheral blood, collected on day 0 of AZD1222 vaccination. The CDR3 sequence: CASSLGRPGNGYEQYF. CDR3 DNA sequence: TGTGCCAGCAGCTTAGGACGACCCGGTAATGGGTACGAGCAGTACTTC.